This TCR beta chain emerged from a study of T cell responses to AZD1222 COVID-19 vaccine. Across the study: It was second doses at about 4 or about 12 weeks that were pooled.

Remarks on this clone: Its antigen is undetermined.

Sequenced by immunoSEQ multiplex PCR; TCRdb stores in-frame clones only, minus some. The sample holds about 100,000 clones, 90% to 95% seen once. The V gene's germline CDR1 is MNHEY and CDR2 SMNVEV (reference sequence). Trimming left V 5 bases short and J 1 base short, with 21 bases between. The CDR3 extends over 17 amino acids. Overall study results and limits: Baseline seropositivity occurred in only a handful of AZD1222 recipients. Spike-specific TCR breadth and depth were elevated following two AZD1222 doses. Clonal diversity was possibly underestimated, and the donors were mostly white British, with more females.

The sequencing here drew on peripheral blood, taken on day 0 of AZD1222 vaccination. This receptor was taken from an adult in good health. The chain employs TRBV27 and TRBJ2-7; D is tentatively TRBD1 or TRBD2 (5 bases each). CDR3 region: CASSPPPGRFQSYEQYF. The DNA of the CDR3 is TGTGCCAGCAGTCCCCCCCCGGGGCGTTTCCAATCCTACGAGCAGTACTTC.